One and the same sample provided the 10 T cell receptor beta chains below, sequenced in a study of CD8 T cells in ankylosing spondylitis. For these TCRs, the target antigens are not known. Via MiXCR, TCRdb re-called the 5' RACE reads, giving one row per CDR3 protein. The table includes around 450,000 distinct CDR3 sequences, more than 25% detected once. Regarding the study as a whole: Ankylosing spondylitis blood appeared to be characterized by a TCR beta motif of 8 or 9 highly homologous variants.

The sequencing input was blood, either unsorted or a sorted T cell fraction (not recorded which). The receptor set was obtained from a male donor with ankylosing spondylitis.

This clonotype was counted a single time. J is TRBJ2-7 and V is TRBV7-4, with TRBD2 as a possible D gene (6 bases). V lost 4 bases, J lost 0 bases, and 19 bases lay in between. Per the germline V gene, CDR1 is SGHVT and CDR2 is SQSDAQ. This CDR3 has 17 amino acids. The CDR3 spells CASSSQEGLRCSYEQYF. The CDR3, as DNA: TGTGCCAGCAGCTCACAGGAGGGACTCCGGTGCTCCTACGAGCAGTACTTC.

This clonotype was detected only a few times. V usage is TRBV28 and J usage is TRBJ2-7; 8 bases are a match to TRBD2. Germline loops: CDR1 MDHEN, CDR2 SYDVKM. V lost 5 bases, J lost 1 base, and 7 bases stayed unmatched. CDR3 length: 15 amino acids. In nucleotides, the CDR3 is TGTGCCAGCAGTACAAGCGGGAGTACGTCCTACGAGCAGTACGTC. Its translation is CASSTSGSTSYEQYV.

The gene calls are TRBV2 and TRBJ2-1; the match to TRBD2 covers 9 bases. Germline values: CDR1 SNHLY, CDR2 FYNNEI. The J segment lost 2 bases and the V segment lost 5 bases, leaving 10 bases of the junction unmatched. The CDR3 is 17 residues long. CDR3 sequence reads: CASSKGQPSGTYNEQFF. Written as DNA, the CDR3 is TGTGCCAGCAGTAAGGGACAGCCTAGCGGGACCTACAATGAGCAGTTCTTC.

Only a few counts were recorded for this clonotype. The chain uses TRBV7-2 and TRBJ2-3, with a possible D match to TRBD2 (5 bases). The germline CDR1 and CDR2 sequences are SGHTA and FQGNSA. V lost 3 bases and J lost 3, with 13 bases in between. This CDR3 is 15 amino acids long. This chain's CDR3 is CASSFKSSETDTQYF. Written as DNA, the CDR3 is TGTGCCAGCAGCTTTAAAAGTAGCGAGACAGATACGCAGTATTTT.

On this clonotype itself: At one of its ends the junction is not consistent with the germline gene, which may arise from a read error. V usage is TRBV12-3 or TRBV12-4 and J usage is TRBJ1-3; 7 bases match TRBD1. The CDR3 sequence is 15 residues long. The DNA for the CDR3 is TGTGCCAGCAGACCCGACAGGGTTGCTGGGAACACCATATATTTT. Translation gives CASRPDRVAGNTIYF.

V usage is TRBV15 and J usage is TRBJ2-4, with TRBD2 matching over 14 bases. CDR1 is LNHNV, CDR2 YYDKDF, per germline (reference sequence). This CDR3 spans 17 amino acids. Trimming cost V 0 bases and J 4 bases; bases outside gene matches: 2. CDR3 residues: CATSREGTSGRKNIQYF. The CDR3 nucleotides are TGTGCCACCAGCAGAGAAGGGACTAGCGGGAGAAAAAACATTCAGTACTTC.

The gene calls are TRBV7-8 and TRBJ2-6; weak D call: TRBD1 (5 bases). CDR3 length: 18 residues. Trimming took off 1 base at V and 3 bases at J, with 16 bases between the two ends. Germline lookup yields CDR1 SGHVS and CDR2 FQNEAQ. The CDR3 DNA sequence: TGTGCCAGCAGCTTAGGGTTTTGGGGCTCAGGTGGGGCCAACGTCCTGACTTTC. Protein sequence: CASSLGFWGSGGANVLTF.

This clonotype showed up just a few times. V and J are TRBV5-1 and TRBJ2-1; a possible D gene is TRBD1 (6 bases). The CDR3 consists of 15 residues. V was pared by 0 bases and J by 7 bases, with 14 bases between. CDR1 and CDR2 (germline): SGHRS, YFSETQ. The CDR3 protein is CASSLAGTQLNEQFF. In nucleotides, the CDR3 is TGCGCCAGCAGCTTGGCCGGGACACAATTGAATGAGCAGTTCTTC.

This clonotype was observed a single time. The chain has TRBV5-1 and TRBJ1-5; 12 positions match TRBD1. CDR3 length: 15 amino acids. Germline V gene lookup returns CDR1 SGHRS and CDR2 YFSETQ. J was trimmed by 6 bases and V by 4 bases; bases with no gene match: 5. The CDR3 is CASSPGTGGIQPQHF. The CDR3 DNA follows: TGCGCCAGCAGCCCGGGGACAGGGGGCATTCAGCCCCAGCATTTT.

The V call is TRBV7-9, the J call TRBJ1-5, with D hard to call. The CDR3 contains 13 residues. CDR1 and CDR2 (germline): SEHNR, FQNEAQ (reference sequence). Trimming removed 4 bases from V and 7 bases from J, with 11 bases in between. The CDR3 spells CASSSNHQQPQHF. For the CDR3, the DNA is TGTGCCAGCAGCTCGAATCATCAGCAGCCCCAGCATTTT.